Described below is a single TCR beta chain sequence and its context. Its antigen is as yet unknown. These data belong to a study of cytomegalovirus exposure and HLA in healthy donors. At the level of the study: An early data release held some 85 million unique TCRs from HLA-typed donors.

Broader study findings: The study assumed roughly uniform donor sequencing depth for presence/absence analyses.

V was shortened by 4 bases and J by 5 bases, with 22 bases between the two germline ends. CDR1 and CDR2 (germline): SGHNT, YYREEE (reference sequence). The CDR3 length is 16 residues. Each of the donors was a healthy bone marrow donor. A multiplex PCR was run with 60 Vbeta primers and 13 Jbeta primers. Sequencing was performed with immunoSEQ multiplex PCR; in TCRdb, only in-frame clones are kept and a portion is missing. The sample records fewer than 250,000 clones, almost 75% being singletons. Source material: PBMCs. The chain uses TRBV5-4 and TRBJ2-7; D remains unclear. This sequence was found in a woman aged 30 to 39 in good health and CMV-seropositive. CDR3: CASSLGTWSNNNEQYF. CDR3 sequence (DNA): TGTGCCAGCAGCCTGGGCACTTGGTCAAATAATAACGAGCAGTACTTC.